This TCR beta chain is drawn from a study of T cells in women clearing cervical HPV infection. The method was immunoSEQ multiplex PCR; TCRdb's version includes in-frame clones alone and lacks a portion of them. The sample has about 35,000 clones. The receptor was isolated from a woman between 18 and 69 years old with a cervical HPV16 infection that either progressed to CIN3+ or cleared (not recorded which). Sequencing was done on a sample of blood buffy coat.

CDR3 protein: CASSLQTGGADGYTF. The part of the CDR3 DNA that was read is TGCGCCAGCAGCTTACAAACAGGGGGCGCGGATGGC. This chain connects TRBV5-1 to TRBJ1-2, with 9 bases that match TRBD1. The CDR3 end is not reached by the read, which stops 3 residues before it; the germline J gene fills it in. There are 15 residues in the CDR3. Trimming cost V 2 bases and J 6 bases; bases outside gene matches: 8. The germline CDR1 and CDR2 sequences are SGHRS and YFSETQ.